The T cell receptor (beta chain) under discussion was sequenced for a study of Ad26.COV2.S vaccination and SARS-CoV-2 variants. CDR1 is GTSNPN and CDR2 is SVGIG in the germline V gene (reference sequence). The trim removed 1 base at V and 0 bases at J, leaving 5 bases unmatched. This CDR3 spans 16 amino acids. Concerning this clone: The target antigen is unknown.

Assay used: immunoSEQ multiplex PCR; TCRdb lists only in-frame clones, some missing. The data show 510,000 or so clones, approximately 88% seen once. Study observations and caveats: Possible underestimation of total T cell responses by the TCR breadth and depth analyses was noted. Comparable non-spike TCR breadth was observed in vaccine and placebo recipients.

The treatment denotes: over 15 received Ad26.COV2.S at low or high dose, single or two shots; 5 received placebo; per-sample allocation not given. The samples were gathered on day 63 after the first injection of vaccine or placebo. The V call is TRBV30, the J call TRBJ2-2, with TRBD1 matching 7 bases. The sequence was collected from a person between 18 and 65 years old who received the Ad26.COV2.S COVID-19 vaccine or a placebo. Material: peripheral blood, obtained in a trial of Ad26.COV2.S vaccine versus placebo. CDR3: CAWSGRQGTNTGELFF. CDR3 nucleotides: TGTGCCTGGAGTGGCAGACAGGGTACGAACACCGGGGAGCTGTTTTTT.